One and the same sample provided the 16 T cell receptor beta chains below, sequenced in a study of blood T cell repertoires in COVID-19. The protocol was immunoSEQ multiplex PCR, while the TCRdb copy is restricted to in-frame clones and leaves out a portion. The table has about 35,000 clones, approximately 88% seen once. Sequencing was done on a sample of peripheral blood. The source is a human donor in a cohort sampled during active COVID-19.

A few counts support this clone. CDR3 coding DNA: TGTGCCAGCAGCAGGCGGTGGACAGAGAACACCGGGGAGCTGTTTTTT. It codes for CASSRRWTENTGELFF. This sequence joins TRBV5-5 and TRBJ2-2, with D perhaps matching TRBD1 (6 bases). Trimming stripped 4 bases from V and 1 base from J, with 14 bases between. Germline CDR1 SGHKS, CDR2 YYEKEE (reference sequence). The CDR3 loop spans 16 amino acids.

V usage is TRBV27 and J usage is TRBJ1-2, with D maybe TRBD1 (5 bases). This CDR3 spans 15 amino acids. Per germline, CDR1 MNHEY and CDR2 SMNVEV (reference sequence). The ends were cut back, 8 bases at V and 4 bases at J, with 20 bases in the middle. Here the CDR3 reads CASAWGLRAPYGYTF. The CDR3 bases are TGTGCCAGCGCTTGGGGCCTAAGGGCCCCCTATGGCTACACCTTC.

The chain employs TRBV7-8 and TRBJ2-5, with 10 bases fitting TRBD2. Germline CDR1 reads SGHVS; CDR2 reads FQNEAQ. Losses at the gene ends were 6 bases for V and 2 bases for J; bases not matched to a gene: 3. The length of the CDR3 is 14 residues. CDR3 in amino acids: CASRLAGTQETQYF. The CDR3 coding sequence is TGTGCCAGCAGACTAGCGGGAACTCAAGAGACCCAGTACTTC.

The sample holds a few counts of this clone. This chain uses TRBV11-3 with TRBJ2-1; tentative D call: TRBD1 (6 bases). The CDR3 consists of 17 residues. V shed 4 bases and J shed 4 bases, with 20 bases lying between them. Germline-derived CDR1 and CDR2 are SGHNT and YENEEA. As DNA, the CDR3 is TGTGCCAGCAGCTCAGGGACAAGGAACGGGGTTTACAATGAGCAGTTCTTC. Protein product: CASSSGTRNGVYNEQFF.

The chain employs TRBV27 and TRBJ2-5; 7 bases agree with TRBD1. CDR3 length: 15 amino acids. Germline lookup yields CDR1 MNHEY and CDR2 SMNVEV (reference sequence). V lost 4 bases and J lost 5; bases outside the gene matches: 10. Here the CDR3 reads CASSSFKGAVETQYF. Written as DNA, the CDR3 is TGTGCCAGCAGTTCTTTTAAGGGGGCGGTCGAGACCCAGTACTTC.

This chain uses TRBV12-5 with TRBJ2-5; 8 bases are a match to TRBD2. V trimming: 6 bases; J trimming: 5 bases; junction bases outside the gene matches: 5. The CDR3 covers 13 residues. Germline V gene data show CDR1 as LGHNT and CDR2 as FRNRAP. Written as DNA, the CDR3 is TGTGCTAGTGGACGGGGGGGCCAGGAGACCCAGTACTTC. Translation gives CASGRGGQETQYF.

The chain recombines TRBV4-3 with TRBJ2-3; TRBD1 is a possible D gene (5 bases). The CDR3 totals 17 residues. Between the trimmed V and J ends, which lost 0 bases and 4 bases, there was a span of 17 bases. The V gene's germline CDR1 is LGHNA and CDR2 YSLEER. The CDR3 nucleotides are TGCGCCAGCAGCCAAGATTATTTCAGGGCGGCCGCAGATACGCAGTATTTT. This encodes CASSQDYFRAAADTQYF.

This clone was found a few times. The chain links TRBV20-1 to TRBJ1-3; D gene uncertain. The CDR3 is 11 residues long. The V and J ends lost 3 bases and 8 bases respectively, with 8 bases between them. Germline CDR1 DFQATT, CDR2 SNEGSKA (reference sequence). Here the CDR3 reads CSASGPDTIYF. CDR3 bases: TGCAGTGCTAGTGGGCCAGACACCATATATTTT.

The V and J genes are TRBV4-1 and TRBJ2-1; 12 bases fit TRBD2. The V gene's germline CDR1 is MGHRA and CDR2 YSYEKL. After removal of 6 bases from V and 2 bases from J, the junction contained 8 bases not matched to a gene. The CDR3 has 17 residues. The CDR3, as DNA: TGCGCCAGCAGTTTTCGGACTAGCGGGGCGGCCTACAATGAGCAGTTCTTC. It codes for CASSFRTSGAAYNEQFF.

This chain links TRBV29-1 with TRBJ1-2, with D possibly being TRBD1 (6 bases). Germline values: CDR1 SQVTM, CDR2 ANQGSEA. The CDR3 has 15 amino acids. Trimming removed 3 bases at V and 3 bases at J, with 17 bases between. This chain's CDR3 is CSVERGQRAYYGYTF. In DNA form, the CDR3 reads TGCAGCGTTGAGCGGGGGCAGAGGGCCTACTATGGCTACACCTTC.

The CDR3 sequence: CASSQAGQGIGGYTF. CDR3 bases: TGCGCCAGCAGCCAAGCAGGACAGGGGATTGGTGGCTACACCTTC. This rearrangement joins TRBV4-3 to TRBJ1-2, with 9 nucleotides matching TRBD1. The CDR3 is 15 amino acids. CDR1 and CDR2 from the germline V gene are LGHNA and YSLEER. V gave up 1 base and J gave up 7 bases; unmatched junction bases: 7.

This chain connects TRBV7-2 to TRBJ1-6, with 9 bases lining up with TRBD1. V lost 7 bases to trimming and J lost 0 bases; unmatched junction nucleotides: 4. CDR1 SGHTA and CDR2 FQGNSA come from the germline V gene. This CDR3 is 16 amino acids long. CDR3 loop: CASKRTGVSYNSPLHF. CDR3 coding DNA: TGTGCCAGCAAAAGGACAGGGGTCTCCTATAATTCACCCCTCCACTTT.

This clone turned up a few times. V gene TRBV7-2 combines with J gene TRBJ2-7; 8 bases fit TRBD1. The CDR3 is 16 residues long. Looked up from germline, CDR1 is SGHTA and CDR2 is FQGNSA. J gave up 0 bases and V 0 bases, and 4 bases lay outside the gene matches. CDR3 nucleotides: TGTGCCAGCAGCTTAGCCTCAGGGGGCAGCTCCTACGAGCAGTACTTC. Translating gives CASSLASGGSSYEQYF.

The chain is built from TRBV19 and TRBJ2-7, with TRBD2 identical over 7 bases. Germline V CDR1 and CDR2: LNHDA, SQIVND (reference sequence). The CDR3 runs to 14 residues. Trimming removed 9 bases from V and 2 bases from J; junction bases left unmatched: 10. CDR3 coding DNA: TGTGCCAGCTCACGACGTGGGGGGGCCTACGAGCAGTACTTC. It specifies CASSRRGGAYEQYF.

This chain connects TRBV6-5 to TRBJ1-2; maybe TRBD1 (6 bases). V was shortened by 6 bases and J by 8 bases, with 16 bases between the two germline ends. This CDR3 comprises 13 residues. Germline V gives CDR1 MNHEY, CDR2 SVGAGI. The CDR3 loop reads CASRGQGLGGYTF. The CDR3 DNA follows: TGTGCCAGCAGAGGTCAGGGGCTTGGGGGCTACACCTTC.

V is TRBV11-2 and J is TRBJ2-3; tentative D call: TRBD2 (7 bases). Germline CDR1 is SGHAT and CDR2 is FQNNGV. This CDR3 spans 16 amino acids. Trimming shortened V by 1 base and J by 3 bases, and 14 bases separated the two germline ends. Written as DNA, the CDR3 is TGTGCCAGCAGCTTAGTTGTGGGGGGGCAAACAGATACGCAGTATTTT. The encoded protein is CASSLVVGGQTDTQYF.